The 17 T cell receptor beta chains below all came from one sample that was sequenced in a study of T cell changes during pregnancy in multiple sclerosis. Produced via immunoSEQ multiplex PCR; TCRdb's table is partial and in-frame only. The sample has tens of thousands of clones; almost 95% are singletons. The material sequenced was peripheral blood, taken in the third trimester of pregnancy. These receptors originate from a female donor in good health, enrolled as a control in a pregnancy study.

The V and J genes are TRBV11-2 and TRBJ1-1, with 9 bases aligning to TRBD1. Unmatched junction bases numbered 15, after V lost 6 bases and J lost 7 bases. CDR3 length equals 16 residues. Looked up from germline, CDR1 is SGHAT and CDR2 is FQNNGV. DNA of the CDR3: TGTGCCAGCAGACCACGCCCGGGACAGGGTAGGCTTGAAGCTTTCTTT. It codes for CASRPRPGQGRLEAFF.

CDR3 in amino acids: CASRPTGGGETQYF. The CDR3 DNA reads as TGTGCCAGCAGGCCCACAGGGGGTGGAGAGACCCAGTACTTC. The J gene is TRBJ2-5, the V gene TRBV28, with 8 bases identical to TRBD1. The CDR3 has 14 residues. V was pared by 6 bases and J by 4 bases, with 7 bases of the junction left unmatched. The germline V gene encodes CDR1 MDHEN and CDR2 SYDVKM.

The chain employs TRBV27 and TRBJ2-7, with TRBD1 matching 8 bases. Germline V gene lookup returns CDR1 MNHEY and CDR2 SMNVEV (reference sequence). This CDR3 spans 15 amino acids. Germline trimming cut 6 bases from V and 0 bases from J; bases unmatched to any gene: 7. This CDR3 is CASRPRTGSSYEQYF. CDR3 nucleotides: TGTGCCAGCAGACCCCGGACAGGGAGCTCCTACGAGCAGTACTTC.

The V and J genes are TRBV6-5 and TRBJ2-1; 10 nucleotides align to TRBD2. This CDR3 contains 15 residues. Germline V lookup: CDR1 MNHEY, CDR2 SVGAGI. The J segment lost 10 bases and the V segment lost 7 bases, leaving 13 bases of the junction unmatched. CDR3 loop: CASTTLAGRLGEQFF. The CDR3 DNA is TGTGCCAGCACCACACTAGCGGGGCGCTTGGGAGAGCAGTTCTTC.

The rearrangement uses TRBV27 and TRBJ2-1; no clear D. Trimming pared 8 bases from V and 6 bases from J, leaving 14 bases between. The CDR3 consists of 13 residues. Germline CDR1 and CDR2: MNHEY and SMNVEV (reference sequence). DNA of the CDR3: TGTGCCAGCGCCTGGGCAGGTGCCAATGAGCAGTTCTTC. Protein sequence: CASAWAGANEQFF.

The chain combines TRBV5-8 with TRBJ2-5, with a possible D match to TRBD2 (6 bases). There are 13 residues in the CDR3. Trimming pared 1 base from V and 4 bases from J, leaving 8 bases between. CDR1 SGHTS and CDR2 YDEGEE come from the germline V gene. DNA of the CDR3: TGTGCCAGCAGCTTGAGGAGGGGAGAGACCCAGTACTTC. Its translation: CASSLRRGETQYF.

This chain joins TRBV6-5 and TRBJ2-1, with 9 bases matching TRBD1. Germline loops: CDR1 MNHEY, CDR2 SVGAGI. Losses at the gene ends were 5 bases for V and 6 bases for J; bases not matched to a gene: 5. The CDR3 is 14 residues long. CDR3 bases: TGTGCCAGCAGTCGGGACAGGGTGACCAATGAGCAGTTCTTC. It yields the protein CASSRDRVTNEQFF.

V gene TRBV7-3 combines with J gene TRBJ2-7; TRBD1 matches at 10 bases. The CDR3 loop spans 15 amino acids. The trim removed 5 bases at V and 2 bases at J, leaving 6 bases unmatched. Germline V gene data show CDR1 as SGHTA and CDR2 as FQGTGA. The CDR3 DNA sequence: TGTGCCAGCAGCGCCTCCGGGACAGGGGCCTACGAGCAGTACTTC. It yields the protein CASSASGTGAYEQYF. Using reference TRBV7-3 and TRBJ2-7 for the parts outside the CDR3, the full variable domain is GAGVSQTPSNKVTEKGKYVELRCDPISGHTALYWYRQSLGQGPEFLIYFQGTGAADDSGLPNDRFFAVRPEGSVSTLKIQRTERGDSAVYLCASSASGTGAYEQYFGPGTRLTVT.

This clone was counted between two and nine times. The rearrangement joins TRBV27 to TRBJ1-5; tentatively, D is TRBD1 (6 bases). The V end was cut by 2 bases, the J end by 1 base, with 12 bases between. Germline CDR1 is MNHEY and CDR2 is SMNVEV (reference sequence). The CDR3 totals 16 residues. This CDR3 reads CASSLLGQMSNQPQHF. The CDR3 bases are TGTGCCAGCAGTTTACTTGGACAGATGAGCAATCAGCCCCAGCATTTT.

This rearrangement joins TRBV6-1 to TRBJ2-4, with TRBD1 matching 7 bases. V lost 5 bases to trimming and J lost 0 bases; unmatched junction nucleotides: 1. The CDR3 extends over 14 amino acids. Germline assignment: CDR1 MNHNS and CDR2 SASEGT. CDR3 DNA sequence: TGTGCCAGCAGTACAGGGGTAGCCAAAAACATTCAGTACTTC. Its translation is CASSTGVAKNIQYF.

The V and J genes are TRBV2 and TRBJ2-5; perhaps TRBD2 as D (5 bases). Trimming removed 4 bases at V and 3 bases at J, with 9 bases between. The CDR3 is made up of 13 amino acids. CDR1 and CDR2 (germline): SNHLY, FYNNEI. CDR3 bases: TGTGCCAGCAGTGTAACTAGGGAAGAGACCCAGTACTTC. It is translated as CASSVTREETQYF.

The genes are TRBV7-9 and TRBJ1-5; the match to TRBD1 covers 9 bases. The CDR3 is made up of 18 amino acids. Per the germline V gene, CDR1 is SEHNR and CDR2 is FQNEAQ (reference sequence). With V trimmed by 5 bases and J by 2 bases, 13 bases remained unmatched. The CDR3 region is CASSPIGTGRHGNQPQHF. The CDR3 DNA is TGTGCCAGCAGCCCTATTGGGACAGGGAGGCATGGCAATCAGCCCCAGCATTTT.

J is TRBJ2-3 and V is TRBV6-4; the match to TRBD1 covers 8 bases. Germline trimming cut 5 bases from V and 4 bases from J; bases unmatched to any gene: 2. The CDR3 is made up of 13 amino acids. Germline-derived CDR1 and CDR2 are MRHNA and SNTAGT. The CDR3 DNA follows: TGTGCCAGCAGTACAGGGGGGCCAGATACGCAGTATTTT. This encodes CASSTGGPDTQYF.

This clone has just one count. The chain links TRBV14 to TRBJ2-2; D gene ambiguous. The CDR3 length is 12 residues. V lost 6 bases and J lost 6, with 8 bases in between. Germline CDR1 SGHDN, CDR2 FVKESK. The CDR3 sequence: CASRAGPGELFF. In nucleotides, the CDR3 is TGTGCCAGCAGGGCAGGCCCCGGGGAGCTGTTTTTT.

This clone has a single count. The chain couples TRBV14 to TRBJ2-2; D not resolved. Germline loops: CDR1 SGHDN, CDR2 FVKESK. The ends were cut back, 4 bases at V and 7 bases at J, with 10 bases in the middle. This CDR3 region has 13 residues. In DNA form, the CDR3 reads TGTGCCAGCAGCCCCCTCCGGAGCGGGGAGCTGTTTTTT. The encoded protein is CASSPLRSGELFF.

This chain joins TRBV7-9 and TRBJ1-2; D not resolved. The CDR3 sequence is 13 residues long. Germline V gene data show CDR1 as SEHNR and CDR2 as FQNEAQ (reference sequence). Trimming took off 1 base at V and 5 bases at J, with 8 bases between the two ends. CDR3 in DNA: TGTGCCAGCAGCTTAGATCACTCTTATGGCTACACCTTC. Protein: CASSLDHSYGYTF.

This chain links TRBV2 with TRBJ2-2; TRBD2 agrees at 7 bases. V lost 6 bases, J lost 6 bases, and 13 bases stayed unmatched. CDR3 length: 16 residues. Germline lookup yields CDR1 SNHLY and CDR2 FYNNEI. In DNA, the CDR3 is TGTGCCAGCAGGAAGAACGCGGTCCGGGGGGCCGGGGAGCTGTTTTTT. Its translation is CASRKNAVRGAGELFF. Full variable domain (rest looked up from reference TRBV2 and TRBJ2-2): EPEVTQTPSHQVTQMGQEVILRCVPISNHLYFYWYRQILGQKVEFLVSFYNNEISEKSEIFDDQFSVERPDGSNFTLKIRSTKLEDSAMYFCASRKNAVRGAGELFFGEGSRLTVL.